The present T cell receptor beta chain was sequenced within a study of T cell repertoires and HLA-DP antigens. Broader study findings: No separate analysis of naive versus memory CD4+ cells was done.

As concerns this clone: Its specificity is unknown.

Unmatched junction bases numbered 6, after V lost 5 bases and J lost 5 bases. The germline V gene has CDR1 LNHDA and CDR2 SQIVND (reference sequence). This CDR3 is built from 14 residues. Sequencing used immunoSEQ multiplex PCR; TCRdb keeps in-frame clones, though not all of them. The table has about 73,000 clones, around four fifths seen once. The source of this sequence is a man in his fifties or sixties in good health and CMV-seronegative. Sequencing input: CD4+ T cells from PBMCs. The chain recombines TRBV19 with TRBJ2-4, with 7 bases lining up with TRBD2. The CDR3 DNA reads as TGTGCCAGTAGTCACAGAGGGAGGGAAAACATTCAGTACTTC. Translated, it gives CASSHRGRENIQYF.